A single T cell receptor (beta chain) is shown here with its context. Its antigen is not identified. For the second PCR, which ran for roughly 7 to 11 cycles, a sample-barcoded 5' primer and a J-beta primer mix were used. TCRdb redid the calling of the 5' RACE reads with MiXCR, one entry per CDR3 protein. The sample records about 750,000 distinct CDR3 sequences, roughly 50% being singletons. This specimen comes from a study of blood T cells in healthy people across ages. Germline CDR1 and CDR2: MDHEN and SYDVKM. The CDR3 runs to 12 residues. General study points: Age showed a roughly linear inverse relationship with TCR beta diversity per million T cells.

PBMCs numbering at least 6.5 million were isolated per sample. The clonotype comes from a man older than 75 in good health. This chain uses TRBV28 with TRBJ2-4; D not certain. The better agreement between TRBJ2-7 and the DNA end casts doubt on the J call. Sequencing was carried out using blood. DNA for the CDR3: TGTGCCAGCACCTCAGTGGCCTACGAGCAGTACTTC. Translating gives CASTSVAYEQYF.